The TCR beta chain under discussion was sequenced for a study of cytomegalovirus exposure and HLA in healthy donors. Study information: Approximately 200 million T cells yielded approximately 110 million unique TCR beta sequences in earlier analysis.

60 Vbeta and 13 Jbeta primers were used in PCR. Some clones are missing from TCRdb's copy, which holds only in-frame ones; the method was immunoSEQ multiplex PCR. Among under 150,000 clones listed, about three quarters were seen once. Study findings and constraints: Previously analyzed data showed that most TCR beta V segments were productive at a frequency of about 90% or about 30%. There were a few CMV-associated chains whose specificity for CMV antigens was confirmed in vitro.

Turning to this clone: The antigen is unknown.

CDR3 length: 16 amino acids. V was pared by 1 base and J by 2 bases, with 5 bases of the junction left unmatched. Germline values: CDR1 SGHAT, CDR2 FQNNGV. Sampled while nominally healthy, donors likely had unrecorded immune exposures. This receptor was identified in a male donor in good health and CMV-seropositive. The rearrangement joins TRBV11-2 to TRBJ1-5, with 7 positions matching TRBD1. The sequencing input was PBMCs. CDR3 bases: TGTGCCAGCAGCTTAGGACCCGACAGGGGCAATCAGCCCCAGCATTTT. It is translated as CASSLGPDRGNQPQHF.